This T cell receptor beta chain was identified in a study of PD-1 blockade in classical Hodgkin lymphoma (dated by TCRdb to 2018 to 2020). About the study as a whole: Nivolumab dosing was 3 mg/kg intravenously every 2 weeks, continuing until either disease progression or unacceptable toxicity. To define a peripheral blood immune signature of response to PD-1 blockade in classical Hodgkin lymphoma, the study combined TCR beta sequencing with CyTOF.

The investigation overall reported the following: Baseline TCR diversity was reported to be lower in newly diagnosed patients than in healthy donors and to be lower still in relapsed/refractory patients. Diversity was lower in patients who began nivolumab less than 1 year after ASCT, so these patients were left out of later analyses to avoid confounding by immune reconstitution. By C4D1, a significant rise was seen in CD4+ TCR diversity but not in CD8+ TCR diversity (p=0.0027 vs p=0.16), and the rise was most apparent among complete responders (p=0.02). Only a single clinical trial cohort was studied, and what caused the repertoire differences, possibly disease activity or prior therapy, remained undefined. Baseline diversity similar to that of newly diagnosed patients was observed in trial patients achieving complete response, whereas significantly lower diversity was observed in partial responders and progressors.

The time point tag for this specimen amounts to: cycle 1 day 1 (C1D1), immediately before nivolumab initiation. Every trial patient had relapsed after autologous stem cell transplantation, and cohorts A, B and C differed in prior brentuximab vedotin exposure. The trial cohort comprised fewer than 65 patients with relapsed/refractory classical Hodgkin lymphoma whose best overall responses were complete response, partial response or progressive disease. In the multi-cohort phase II CheckMate 205 trial, trial patients received single-agent nivolumab. An independent review committee assessed best overall response by applying the 2007 International Working Group response criteria. Trial PBMCs were obtained immediately prior to nivolumab initiation (C1D1) and on therapy at cycle 2 day 1 and cycle 4 day 1. Peripheral blood was collected in 8 mL Vacutainer Cell Preparation Tubes, from which PBMCs were isolated by centrifugation and then cryopreserved.

Relative to germline, V is 3 bases shorter and J is 2 bases shorter, with 11 bases between their ends. Including the terminal cysteine and phenylalanine, the CDR3 comprises 14 residues. The entry retains the CDR3 DNA only, 42 bases that are in frame from base 1. Per the germline V gene, MDHEN is the CDR1 and SYDVKM is the CDR2. The Qiagen DNeasy kit was used to extract genomic DNA both from unsorted PBMCs and from the negatively selected CD4+ and CD8+ fractions. TCR beta CDR3 regions were subjected to amplification by immunoSEQ multiplex PCR with primers that anneal to V and J segments. Amplification bias was minimized using a synthetic immune receptor repertoire, and residual bias was removed computationally after sequencing. As for the original processing: Custom Python scripts were used to quantify repertoire diversity as the Shannon entropy index. Unsorted, CD4+ and CD8+ repertoires were analyzed separately, except in combined analyses where CD4+ and CD8+ sequences were merged in silico. A clone was considered expanded if an increase in frequency of at least 2-fold after treatment relative to C1D1 was found, and a pseudocount of 0.5 was applied to clones undetected at baseline. Clones with 0 or 1 copy at C1D1 were defined as singleton clones, while clones with 2 or more copies were defined as non-singleton clones. Clones expanded in unsorted samples were assigned a CD4+, CD8+ or unknown annotation through matching of protein sequences in sorted samples from the same patient. Wilcoxon tests on paired samples were used to test changes in diversity from C1D1 to C4D1. TCRdb took this table from immuneACCESS and kept in-frame rearrangements with V and J called. Such tables lack part of the clones; where checked against another copy, unresolved V genes explain under half of the gap, and the rest is unexplained. Clonal size and the V and J genes are those of that table, whereas D and trimming came from the DNA. The sample table records tens of thousands of clones; around nine tenths of these occur just once. Over 9.5% of the sample comes from the top ten.

On this clone itself: Its antigen has not been determined. It has no much larger one-base neighbor in the sample; base qualities were not kept.

The source material was peripheral blood mononuclear cells (PBMCs), sampled at baseline. The chain uses TRBV28 and TRBJ2-7, with TRBD1 tentatively as D gene (7 bases match). The source is a human donor with classical Hodgkin lymphoma. CDR3 protein: CASSFSGGPYEQYF. Read as DNA, the sequence is TGTGCCAGCAGTTTTTCAGGGGGGCCCTACGAGCAGTACTTC.